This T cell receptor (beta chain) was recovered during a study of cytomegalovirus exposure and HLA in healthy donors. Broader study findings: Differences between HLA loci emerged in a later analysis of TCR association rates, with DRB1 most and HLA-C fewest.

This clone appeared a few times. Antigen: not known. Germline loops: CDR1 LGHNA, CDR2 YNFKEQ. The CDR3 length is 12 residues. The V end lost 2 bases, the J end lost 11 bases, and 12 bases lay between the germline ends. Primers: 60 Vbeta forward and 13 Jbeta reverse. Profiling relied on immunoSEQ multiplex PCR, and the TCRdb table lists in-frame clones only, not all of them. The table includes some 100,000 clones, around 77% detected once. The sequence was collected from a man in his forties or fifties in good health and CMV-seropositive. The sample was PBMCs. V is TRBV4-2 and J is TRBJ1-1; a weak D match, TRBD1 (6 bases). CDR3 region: CASSQYREGAFF. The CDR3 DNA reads TGTGCCAGCAGCCAATACAGGGAGGGGGCTTTCTTT.